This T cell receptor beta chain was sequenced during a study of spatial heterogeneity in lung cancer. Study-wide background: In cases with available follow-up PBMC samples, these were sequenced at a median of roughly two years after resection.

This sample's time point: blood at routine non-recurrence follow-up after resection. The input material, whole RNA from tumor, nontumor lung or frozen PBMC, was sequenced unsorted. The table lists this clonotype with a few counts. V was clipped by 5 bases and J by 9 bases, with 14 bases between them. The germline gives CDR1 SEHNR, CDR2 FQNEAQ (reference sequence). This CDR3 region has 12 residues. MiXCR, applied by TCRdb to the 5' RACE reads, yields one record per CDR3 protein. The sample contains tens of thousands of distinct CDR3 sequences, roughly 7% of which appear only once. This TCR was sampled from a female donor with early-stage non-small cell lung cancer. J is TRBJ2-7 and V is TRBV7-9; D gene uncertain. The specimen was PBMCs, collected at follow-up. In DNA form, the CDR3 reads TGTGCCAGCAGCCCCGGACCCCGACGGCAGTACTTC. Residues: CASSPGPRRQYF.